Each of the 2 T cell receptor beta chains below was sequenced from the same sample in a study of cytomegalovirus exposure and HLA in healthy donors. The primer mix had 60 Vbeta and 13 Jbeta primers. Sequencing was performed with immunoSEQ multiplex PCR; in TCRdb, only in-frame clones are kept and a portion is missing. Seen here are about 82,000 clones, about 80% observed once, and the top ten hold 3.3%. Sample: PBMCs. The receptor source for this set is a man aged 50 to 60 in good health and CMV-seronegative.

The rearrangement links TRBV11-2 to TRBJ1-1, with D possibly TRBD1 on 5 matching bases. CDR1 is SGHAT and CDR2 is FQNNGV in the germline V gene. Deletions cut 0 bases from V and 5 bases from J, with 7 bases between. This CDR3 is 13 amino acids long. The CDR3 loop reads CASSLDRATEAFF. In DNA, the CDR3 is TGTGCCAGCAGCTTAGACAGGGCTACTGAAGCTTTCTTT.

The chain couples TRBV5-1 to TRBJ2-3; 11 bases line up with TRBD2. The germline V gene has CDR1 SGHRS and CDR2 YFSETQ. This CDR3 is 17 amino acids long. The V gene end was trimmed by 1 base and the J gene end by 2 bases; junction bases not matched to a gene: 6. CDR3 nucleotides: TGCGCCAGCAGCTTGAGTACTAGCGGGGGACACACAGATACGCAGTATTTT. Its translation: CASSLSTSGGHTDTQYF. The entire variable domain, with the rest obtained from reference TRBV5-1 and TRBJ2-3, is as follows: KAGVTQTPRYLIKTRGQQVTLSCSPISGHRSVSWYQQTPGQGLQFLFEYFSETQRNKGNFPGRFSGRQFSNSRSEMNVSTLELGDSALYLCASSLSTSGGHTDTQYFGPGTRLTVL.